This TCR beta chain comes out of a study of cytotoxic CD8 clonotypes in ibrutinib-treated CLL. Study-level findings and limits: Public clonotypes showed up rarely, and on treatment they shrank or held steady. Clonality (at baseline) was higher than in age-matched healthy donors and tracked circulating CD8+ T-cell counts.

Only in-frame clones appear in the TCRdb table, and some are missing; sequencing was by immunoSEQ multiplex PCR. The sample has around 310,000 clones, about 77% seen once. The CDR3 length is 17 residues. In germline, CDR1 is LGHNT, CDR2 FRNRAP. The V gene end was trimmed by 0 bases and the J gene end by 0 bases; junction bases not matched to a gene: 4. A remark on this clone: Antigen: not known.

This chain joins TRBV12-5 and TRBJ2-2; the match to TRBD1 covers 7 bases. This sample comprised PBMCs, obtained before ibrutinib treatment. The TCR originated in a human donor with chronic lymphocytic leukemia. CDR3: CASGLVTQGANTGELFF. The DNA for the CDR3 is TGTGCTAGTGGTTTGGTCACGCAGGGGGCGAACACCGGGGAGCTGTTTTTT. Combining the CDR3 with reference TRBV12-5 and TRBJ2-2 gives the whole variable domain DARVTQTPRHKVTEMGQEVTMRCQPILGHNTVFWYRQTMMQGLELLAYFRNRAPLDDSGMPKDRFSAEMPDATLATLKIQPSEPRDSAVYFCASGLVTQGANTGELFFGEGSRLTVL.